The TCR beta chain under discussion was sequenced for a study of blood T cell repertoires in COVID-19. Assay: immunoSEQ multiplex PCR; the TCRdb copy retains only in-frame clones and omits some. Of more than 85,000 clones listed, approximately 84% are singletons. The germline V gene encodes CDR1 MNHEY and CDR2 SVGEGT. Trimming took 2 bases from V and 3 from J; bases not matched to a gene: 12. The CDR3 is 17 residues long. The gene calls are TRBV6-2 or TRBV6-3 and TRBJ1-1; 7 nucleotides match TRBD1. This clonotype was obtained from a middle-aged man with active or convalescent COVID-19. Sequencing was performed on peripheral blood. DNA for the CDR3: TGTGCCAGCAGTTACCTTCCTCAGGGGGAATTGTACACTGAAGCTTTCTTT. Translated, it gives CASSYLPQGELYTEAFF.